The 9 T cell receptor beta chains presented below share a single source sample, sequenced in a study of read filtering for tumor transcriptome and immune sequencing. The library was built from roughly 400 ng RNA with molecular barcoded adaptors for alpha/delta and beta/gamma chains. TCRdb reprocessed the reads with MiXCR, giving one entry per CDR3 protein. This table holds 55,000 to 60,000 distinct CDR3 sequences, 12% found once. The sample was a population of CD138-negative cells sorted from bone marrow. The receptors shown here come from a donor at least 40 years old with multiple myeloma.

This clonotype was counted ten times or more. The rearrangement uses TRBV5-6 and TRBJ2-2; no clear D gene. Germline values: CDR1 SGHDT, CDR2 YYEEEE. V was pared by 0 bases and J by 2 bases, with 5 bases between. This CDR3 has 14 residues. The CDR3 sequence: CASSLGPNTGELFF. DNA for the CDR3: TGTGCCAGCAGCTTGGGGCCAAACACCGGGGAGCTGTTTTTT.

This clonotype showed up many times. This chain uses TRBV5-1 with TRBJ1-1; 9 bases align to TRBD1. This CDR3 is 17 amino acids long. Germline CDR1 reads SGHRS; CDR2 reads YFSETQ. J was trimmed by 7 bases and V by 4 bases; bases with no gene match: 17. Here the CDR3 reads CASSLQVTGGVGNEAFF. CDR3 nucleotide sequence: TGCGCCAGCAGCCTCCAAGTAACAGGGGGCGTTGGGAATGAAGCTTTCTTT.

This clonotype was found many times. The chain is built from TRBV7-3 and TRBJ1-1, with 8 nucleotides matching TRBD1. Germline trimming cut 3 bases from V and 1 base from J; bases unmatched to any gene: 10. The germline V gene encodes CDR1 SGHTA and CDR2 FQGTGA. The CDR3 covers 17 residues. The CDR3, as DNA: TGTGCCAGCAGCTTGCTTCCGCACAGGGGGAAGAACACTGAAGCTTTCTTT. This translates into CASSLLPHRGKNTEAFF.

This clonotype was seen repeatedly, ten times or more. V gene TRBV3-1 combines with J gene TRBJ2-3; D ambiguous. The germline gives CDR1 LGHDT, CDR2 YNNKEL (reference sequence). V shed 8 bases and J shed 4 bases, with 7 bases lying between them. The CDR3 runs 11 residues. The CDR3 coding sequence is TGTGCCAGCCGGTTTTCAGATACGCAGTATTTT. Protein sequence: CASRFSDTQYF.

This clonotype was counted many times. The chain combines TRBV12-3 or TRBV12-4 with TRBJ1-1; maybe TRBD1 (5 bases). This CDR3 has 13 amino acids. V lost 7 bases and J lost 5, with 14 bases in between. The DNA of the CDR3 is TGTGCCAGCACCTCCCTCCGGGGGACTGAAGCTTTCTTT. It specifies CASTSLRGTEAFF.

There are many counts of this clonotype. The CDR3 bases are TGCGCCAGCAGCTGGAGGGGCCAGGCACAACAAGAGACCCAGTACTTC. This translates into CASSWRGQAQQETQYF. The rearrangement joins TRBV5-1 to TRBJ2-5, with TRBD2 as a possible D gene (6 bases). V was clipped by 3 bases and J by 2 bases, with 17 bases between them. The CDR3 runs 16 residues. The germline gives CDR1 SGHRS, CDR2 YFSETQ.

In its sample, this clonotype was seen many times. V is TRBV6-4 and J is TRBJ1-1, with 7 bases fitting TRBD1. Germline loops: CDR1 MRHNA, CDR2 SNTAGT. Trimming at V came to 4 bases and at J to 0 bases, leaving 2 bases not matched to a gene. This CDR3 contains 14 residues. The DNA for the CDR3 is TGTGCCAGCAGTGCAGGGGGTATGAACACTGAAGCTTTCTTT. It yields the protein CASSAGGMNTEAFF.

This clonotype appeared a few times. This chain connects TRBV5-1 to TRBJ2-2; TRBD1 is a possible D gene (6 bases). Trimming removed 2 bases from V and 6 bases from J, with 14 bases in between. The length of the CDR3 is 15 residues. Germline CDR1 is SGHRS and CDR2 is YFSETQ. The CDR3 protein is CASSFRDKGSGELFF. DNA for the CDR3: TGCGCCAGCAGCTTTAGGGACAAGGGTTCCGGGGAGCTGTTTTTT.

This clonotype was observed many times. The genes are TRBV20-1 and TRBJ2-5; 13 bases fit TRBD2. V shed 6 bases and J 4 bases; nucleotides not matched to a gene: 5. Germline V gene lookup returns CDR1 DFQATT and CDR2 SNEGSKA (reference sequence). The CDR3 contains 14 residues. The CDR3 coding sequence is TGCAGTGCCCGGACTAGCGGGGGTGGAGAGACCCAGTACTTC. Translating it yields CSARTSGGGETQYF.